Below are 16 T cell receptor beta chains sequenced from a single sample in a study of lymphopenia after photon versus proton radiotherapy. Assay: immunoSEQ multiplex PCR; the TCRdb copy retains only in-frame clones and omits some. The sample includes more than 25,000 clones, roughly 90% of them seen just once. The specimen was peripheral blood, collected from a patient treated with photon-based radiotherapy. Receptors originate from a man in his forties or fifties with gastric cancer.

The chain has TRBV30 and TRBJ1-4; D unresolved. Between the trimmed V and J ends, which lost 2 bases and 0 bases, there was a span of 10 bases. CDR1 and CDR2 from the germline V gene are GTSNPN and SVGIG (reference sequence). The CDR3 runs 15 residues. CDR3 protein: CAWSTLGATNEKLFF. CDR3 nucleotide sequence: TGTGCCTGGAGTACTCTTGGCGCAACTAATGAAAAACTGTTTTTT.

V gene TRBV11-2 combines with J gene TRBJ2-1, with TRBD2 matching over 9 bases. Trimming removed 1 base from V and 9 bases from J; junction bases left unmatched: 7. The germline V gene has CDR1 SGHAT and CDR2 FQNNGV. The CDR3 contains 15 residues. CDR3 protein: CASSLVGGGAGEQFF. DNA of the CDR3: TGTGCCAGCAGCTTAGTTGGCGGGGGGGCCGGTGAGCAGTTCTTC.

The chain is built from TRBV10-1 and TRBJ1-1; D gene unclear. V was cut by 2 bases and J by 1 base, with 8 bases left in between. From germline, CDR1 is WNHNN and CDR2 SYGVQD (reference sequence). CDR3 length equals 14 residues. CDR3 residues: CASSEGRGNTEAFF. DNA for the CDR3: TGCGCCAGCAGTGAGGGTCGAGGGAACACTGAAGCTTTCTTT.

The J gene is TRBJ2-2, the V gene TRBV7-2, with D perhaps being TRBD1 or TRBD2 (5 bases each). The CDR3 totals 14 residues. The V end was cut by 1 base, the J end by 7 bases, with 10 bases between. Looked up from germline, CDR1 is SGHTA and CDR2 is FQGNSA. CDR3 amino acids: CASSLGQRNGELFF. The CDR3 region has the DNA TGTGCCAGCAGCTTAGGACAGCGGAACGGGGAGCTGTTTTTT.

This chain's CDR3 is CASSAIGISVTGELFF. In DNA, the CDR3 is TGTGCCAGCAGCGCCATAGGGATATCGGTCACCGGGGAGCTGTTTTTT. This sequence joins TRBV9 and TRBJ2-2, with unresolved D. V lost 3 bases and J lost 4, with 16 bases in between. The CDR3 extends over 16 amino acids. Germline loops: CDR1 SGDLS, CDR2 YYNGEE.

J is TRBJ2-3 and V is TRBV5-6; D is unresolved. Trimming left V 0 bases short and J 3 bases short, with 5 bases between. Germline V gene sequence: CDR1 SGHDT, CDR2 YYEEEE. This CDR3 has 13 residues. CDR3 amino acids: CASSLGATDTQYF. DNA of the CDR3: TGTGCCAGCAGCTTGGGTGCGACAGATACGCAGTATTTT.

This chain links TRBV19 with TRBJ1-2; 10 bases agree with TRBD1. This CDR3 contains 13 residues. V dropped 5 bases and J dropped 6; count of bases not matched to a gene: 3. Germline V lookup: CDR1 LNHDA, CDR2 SQIVND (reference sequence). The CDR3 protein is CASSVTGGNGYTF. The CDR3 DNA reads as TGTGCCAGTAGTGTGACAGGGGGCAATGGCTACACCTTC.

This clone was picked up a small number of times. The J gene is TRBJ2-5, the V gene TRBV7-9, with unresolved D. The CDR3 consists of 13 residues. CDR1 is SEHNR, CDR2 FQNEAQ, per germline (reference sequence). Trimming cost V 1 base and J 4 bases, with 7 bases left between them. The DNA of the CDR3 is TGTGCCAGCAGCTTAGGGGTCGCAGAGACCCAGTACTTC. This translates into CASSLGVAETQYF.

The chain employs TRBV9 and TRBJ1-2; D remains ambiguous. Germline V gene data show CDR1 as SGDLS and CDR2 as YYNGEE. V gave up 1 base and J gave up 7 bases, with 8 bases separating them. This CDR3 comprises 12 residues. CDR3 sequence (DNA): TGTGCCAGCAGCGTATCACGGGCTGGCTACACCTTC. Protein product: CASSVSRAGYTF.

The CDR3 DNA reads TGCGCCAGCAGTATGGGGTCCTACAATGAGCAGTTCTTC. Translating gives CASSMGSYNEQFF. The chain couples TRBV5-1 to TRBJ2-1; no definite D call. V lost 5 bases, J lost 1 base, and 7 bases lay in between. This CDR3 region has 13 residues. Germline V gene lookup returns CDR1 SGHRS and CDR2 YFSETQ.

This sequence joins TRBV15 and TRBJ1-2, with D unclear. Germline values: CDR1 LNHNV, CDR2 YYDKDF (reference sequence). This CDR3 is built from 13 residues. Trimming stripped 1 base from V and 4 bases from J, with 7 bases between. The CDR3 region is CATSRGAGYGYTF. CDR3 DNA: TGTGCCACCAGCAGAGGGGCAGGCTATGGCTACACCTTC.

V gene TRBV27 combines with J gene TRBJ2-4; D uncertain. Germline-derived CDR1 and CDR2 are MNHEY and SMNVEV (reference sequence). Trimming took 0 bases from V and 8 from J, leaving 11 bases between them. The CDR3 extends over 14 amino acids. The CDR3 nucleotides are TGTGCCAGCAGTTTATCGGTAGATATTGACATTCAGTACTTC. Translation: CASSLSVDIDIQYF.

J is TRBJ1-5 and V is TRBV7-3; unclear D gene. With 5 bases removed from V and 7 bases from J, the gap between germline ends came to 6 bases. CDR3 length: 11 residues. The germline CDR1 and CDR2 sequences are SGHTA and FQGTGA. CDR3 coding DNA: TGTGCCAGCAGCAAAGCCCAGCCCCAGCATTTT. Protein product: CASSKAQPQHF. Supplemented by reference TRBV7-3 and TRBJ1-5, the full variable domain reads GAGVSQTPSNKVTEKGKYVELRCDPISGHTALYWYRQSLGQGPEFLIYFQGTGAADDSGLPNDRFFAVRPEGSVSTLKIQRTERGDSAVYLCASSKAQPQHFGDGTRLSIL.

V usage is TRBV10-3 and J usage is TRBJ2-5, with D unresolved. CDR1 and CDR2 from the germline V gene are ENHRY and SYGVKD. The length of the CDR3 is 12 residues. The V end was cut by 3 bases, the J end by 9 bases, with 11 bases between. Written as DNA, the CDR3 is TGTGCCATCAGTGACCAGCTCGAATCCCAGTACTTC. Translating it yields CAISDQLESQYF.

The chain combines TRBV9 with TRBJ1-2; 8 bases fit TRBD1. Germline CDR1 is SGDLS and CDR2 is YYNGEE. J was trimmed by 4 bases and V by 4 bases; bases with no gene match: 6. This CDR3 spans 14 amino acids. The CDR3 DNA sequence: TGTGCCAGCAGCCGGACAGGGTCCTTCTATGGCTACACCTTC. Its protein product is CASSRTGSFYGYTF.

This clone came up once. The CDR3 DNA is TGTGCCAGCAGTGAAACGTCAGGGGTTGGAGGGTCACCCCTCCACTTT. Encoded protein: CASSETSGVGGSPLHF. This chain links TRBV6-1 with TRBJ1-6; TRBD1 is a possible D gene (6 bases). V lost 2 bases and J lost 10, with 18 bases in between. This CDR3 has 16 amino acids. Germline loops: CDR1 MNHNS, CDR2 SASEGT.